These 27 T cell receptor beta chains were sequenced from one sample in a study of glioma-infiltrating T cells after dendritic cell vaccination. Libraries were prepared by immunoSEQ multiplex PCR; TCRdb keeps only in-frame clonotypes and omits some of them. Of roughly 80,000 clones listed, around nine tenths are singletons. Indicated time point: after dendritic cell vaccination, including at tumor progression/relapse. Sequences were derived from blood, sampled after dendritic cell vaccination. Receptor source: a human donor with glioblastoma.

This chain uses TRBV5-1 with TRBJ2-1, with 11 bases fitting TRBD2. The CDR3 consists of 16 residues. V shed 2 bases, J shed 3 bases, and the junction held 4 bases outside the gene matches. CDR1 is SGHRS and CDR2 is YFSETQ in the germline V gene. CDR3 coding DNA: TGCGCCAGCAGCTTCCTAGCGGGGGGAAACTACAATGAGCAGTTCTTC. Translating it yields CASSFLAGGNYNEQFF.

This chain links TRBV9 with TRBJ2-5; 7 bases agree with TRBD2. Germline CDR1 and CDR2: SGDLS and YYNGEE. The CDR3 runs 14 residues. Germline trimming cut 3 bases from V and 2 bases from J; bases unmatched to any gene: 4. CDR3 sequence reads: CASSAAGVQETQYF. DNA for the CDR3: TGTGCCAGCAGCGCTGCGGGAGTACAAGAGACCCAGTACTTC. Looking up the rest from reference TRBV9 and TRBJ2-5 gives the full variable domain: DSGVTQTPKHLITATGQRVTLRCSPRSGDLSVYWYQQSLDQGLQFLIQYYNGEERAKGNILERFSAQQFPDLHSELNLSSLELGDSALYFCASSAAGVQETQYFGPGTRLLVL.

This chain links TRBV10-3 with TRBJ2-2; no firm D call. V was cut by 6 bases and J by 4 bases, with 9 bases left in between. Germline lookup yields CDR1 ENHRY and CDR2 SYGVKD. This CDR3 region has 13 residues. The CDR3 DNA is TGTGCCATCAGAGACTTGTCCACCGGGGAGCTGTTTTTT. Translating gives CAIRDLSTGELFF.

This clone occurred once. The chain recombines TRBV5-4 with TRBJ2-7, with TRBD1 matching 7 bases. With V trimmed by 1 base and J by 2 bases, 9 bases remained unmatched. Germline assignment: CDR1 SGHNT and CDR2 YYREEE (reference sequence). The CDR3 extends over 16 amino acids. The CDR3 bases are TGTGCCAGCAGCTTGCTCCAGTCGGGACAGACCTACGAGCAGTACTTC. It is translated as CASSLLQSGQTYEQYF. Full variable domain (rest looked up from reference TRBV5-4 and TRBJ2-7): ETGVTQSPTHLIKTRGQQVTLRCSSQSGHNTVSWYQQALGQGPQFIFQYYREEENGRGNFPPRFSGLQFPNYSSELNVNALELDDSALYLCASSLLQSGQTYEQYFGPGTRLTVT.

The J gene is TRBJ2-7, the V gene TRBV7-2, with 11 bases aligning to TRBD1. This CDR3 comprises 14 residues. The germline V gene has CDR1 SGHTA and CDR2 FQGNSA. The V and J ends lost 5 bases and 7 bases, in that order; junction bases with no gene match: 7. CDR3 DNA sequence: TGTGCCAGCAGCACGCGGACAGGGGGCCTAGAGCAGTACTTC. Its translation is CASSTRTGGLEQYF.

V gene TRBV5-1 combines with J gene TRBJ2-3; TRBD1 matches at 8 bases. V shed 4 bases and J 4 bases; nucleotides not matched to a gene: 2. The CDR3 spans 13 residues. Germline CDR1 SGHRS, CDR2 YFSETQ. CDR3 DNA: TGCGCCAGCAGCGTACAGGGGGCAGATACGCAGTATTTT. It encodes CASSVQGADTQYF.

The CDR3 nucleotides are TGTGCCAGCAGCCCGGGACAGGGAGACACCTACGAGCAGTACTTC. Protein sequence: CASSPGQGDTYEQYF. V and J are TRBV2 and TRBJ2-7; 9 nucleotides line up with TRBD1. This CDR3 contains 15 residues. Germline V gene lookup returns CDR1 SNHLY and CDR2 FYNNEI. V shed 6 bases and J 2 bases; nucleotides not matched to a gene: 8.

The genes are TRBV7-2 and TRBJ2-1, with TRBD2 identical over 10 bases. The junction had 4 bases not matched to a gene; V was cut back by 5 bases and J by 3 bases. The germline V gene encodes CDR1 SGHTA and CDR2 FQGNSA. This CDR3 region has 15 residues. CDR3 coding DNA: TGTGCCAGCAGCCACGGACTAGCGGACTACAATGAGCAGTTCTTC. Its translation: CASSHGLADYNEQFF.

V and J are TRBV9 and TRBJ2-1; 14 bases align to TRBD2. V shed 3 bases, J shed 8 bases, and the junction held 4 bases outside the gene matches. The germline CDR1 and CDR2 sequences are SGDLS and YYNGEE. The CDR3 runs to 15 residues. The DNA for the CDR3 is TGTGCCAGCAGCGGACTAGCGGGAGGGATAGATGAGCAGTTCTTC. Its translation is CASSGLAGGIDEQFF.

This rearrangement joins TRBV4-3 to TRBJ2-3, with D possibly matching TRBD2 (6 bases). This CDR3 spans 19 amino acids. CDR1 and CDR2 (germline): LGHNA, YSLEER. With 1 base removed from V and 5 bases from J, the gap between germline ends came to 25 bases. CDR3 nucleotide sequence: TGCGCCAGCAGCCAAGTGAGGGGTAGTTCCGGGAGTCGGATAGATACGCAGTATTTT. It codes for CASSQVRGSSGSRIDTQYF.

V and J are TRBV27 and TRBJ1-5; no definite D call. With 4 bases removed from V and 0 bases from J, the gap between germline ends came to 13 bases. From germline, CDR1 is MNHEY and CDR2 SMNVEV (reference sequence). This CDR3 spans 16 amino acids. DNA of the CDR3: TGTGCCAGCAGTTCCCTGACTGGTTATAGCAATCAGCCCCAGCATTTT. Its protein is CASSSLTGYSNQPQHF.

This sequence joins TRBV9 and TRBJ2-7; TRBD2 aligns across 8 bases. Germline lookup yields CDR1 SGDLS and CDR2 YYNGEE. This CDR3 has 17 residues. The ends lost 0 bases at V and 7 bases at J; junction bases unmatched: 15. For the CDR3, the DNA is TGTGCCAGCAGCGTAGGCTATGGGACTAGTGGGAGAGTGGAGCAGTACTTC. Translation gives CASSVGYGTSGRVEQYF.

The chain recombines TRBV6-1 with TRBJ2-7; TRBD2 matches 10 bases. The germline V gene has CDR1 MNHNS and CDR2 SASEGT. V lost 7 bases and J lost 1; bases outside the gene matches: 7. The CDR3 has 15 residues. The CDR3 reads CASMRTSGGSYEQYF. CDR3 bases: TGTGCCAGCATGCGGACTAGCGGTGGGTCCTACGAGCAGTACTTC.

This chain joins TRBV6-5 and TRBJ1-3, with TRBD1 identical over 7 bases. Germline trimming cut 2 bases from V and 2 bases from J; bases unmatched to any gene: 6. Germline CDR1 reads MNHEY; CDR2 reads SVGAGI. CDR3 length: 16 residues. The CDR3 region is CASSYGETGPGNTIYF. The CDR3 DNA is TGTGCCAGCAGTTACGGGGAGACAGGGCCTGGAAACACCATATATTTT.

J is TRBJ1-5 and V is TRBV28; D remains ambiguous. V lost 3 bases to trimming and J lost 5 bases, with 8 bases between them. CDR3 size: 13 residues. In germline, CDR1 is MDHEN, CDR2 SYDVKM. The CDR3 loop reads CASSLPDYQPQHF. The CDR3 nucleotides are TGTGCCAGCAGTTTGCCGGACTATCAGCCCCAGCATTTT.

This clone has a handful of counts. This rearrangement joins TRBV7-9 to TRBJ1-2; the D gene is possibly TRBD1 (5 bases). The CDR3 spans 11 residues. Germline V gene lookup returns CDR1 SEHNR and CDR2 FQNEAQ (reference sequence). V was trimmed by 6 bases and J by 8 bases, leaving 10 bases between them. The CDR3 here is CASRSQGGYTF. The CDR3 DNA follows: TGTGCCAGCAGGTCCCAGGGAGGCTACACCTTC.

V and J are TRBV6-5 and TRBJ2-7, with a possible D match to TRBD1 (6 bases). The CDR3 length is 13 residues. V was shortened by 5 bases and J by 3 bases, with 11 bases between the two germline ends. The germline gives CDR1 MNHEY, CDR2 SVGAGI. CDR3: CASSGDTNYEQYF. For the CDR3, the DNA is TGTGCCAGCAGTGGGGACACTAACTACGAGCAGTACTTC.

The chain carries TRBV7-9 and TRBJ2-5; D possibly corresponds to TRBD1 (5 bases). The CDR3 covers 15 residues. Germline V lookup: CDR1 SEHNR, CDR2 FQNEAQ (reference sequence). V was clipped by 3 bases and J by 3 bases, with 14 bases between them. This chain's CDR3 is CASSLPQGGEETQYF. CDR3 bases: TGTGCCAGCAGCTTGCCTCAGGGTGGGGAAGAGACCCAGTACTTC.

The J gene is TRBJ1-2, the V gene TRBV11-3; D unclear. V was clipped by 5 bases and J by 3 bases, with 7 bases between them. The germline gives CDR1 SGHNT, CDR2 YENEEA. The CDR3 has 12 residues. The CDR3: CASSPRDYGYTF. The CDR3 nucleotides are TGTGCCAGCAGCCCTCGGGACTATGGCTACACCTTC. Full variable domain (missing parts from reference TRBV11-3 and TRBJ1-2): EAGVVQSPRYKIIEKKQPVAFWCNPISGHNTLYWYLQNLGQGPELLIRYENEEAVDDSQLPKDRFSAERLKGVDSTLKIQPAELGDSAVYLCASSPRDYGYTFGSGTRLTVV.

The rearrangement uses TRBV10-2 and TRBJ1-1; TRBD1 aligns across 9 bases. Germline loops: CDR1 WSHSY, CDR2 SAAADI. This CDR3 region has 16 residues. The trim removed 4 bases at V and 1 base at J, leaving 7 bases unmatched. CDR3: CASSGQGVGTNTEAFF. DNA of the CDR3: TGCGCCAGCAGTGGACAGGGGGTCGGCACGAACACTGAAGCTTTCTTT.

This clone appeared a single time. The V call is TRBV18, the J call TRBJ2-7, with TRBD1 as a possible D gene (5 bases). Germline V gives CDR1 KGHSH, CDR2 LQKENI. This CDR3 region has 14 residues. The V gene lost 5 bases and the J gene lost 2 bases, with 13 bases spanning the gap. Here the CDR3 DNA reads TGTGCCAGCTCAGCTTCGGACATAGCCTACGAGCAGTACTTC. Protein sequence: CASSASDIAYEQYF.

This chain connects TRBV19 to TRBJ1-4; tentatively, D is TRBD1 (5 bases). CDR3 length equals 14 residues. CDR1 LNHDA and CDR2 SQIVND come from the germline V gene (reference sequence). V was clipped by 3 bases and J by 7 bases, with 12 bases between them. The CDR3 loop is CASSMARVSEKLFF. CDR3 coding DNA: TGTGCCAGTAGTATGGCCAGGGTTAGTGAAAAACTGTTTTTT.

This clone was found a few times. DNA for the CDR3: TGTGCCAGCAGCGTAGACAGCGGGAGGGCCGGGGATGAGCAGTTCTTC. Translating it yields CASSVDSGRAGDEQFF. J is TRBJ2-1 and V is TRBV9; 10 bases align to TRBD2. Trimming cost V 0 bases and J 8 bases; bases outside gene matches: 8. Germline values: CDR1 SGDLS, CDR2 YYNGEE. The CDR3 is 16 residues long.

The chain uses TRBV5-4 and TRBJ2-7, with D tentatively TRBD1 (6 bases). CDR1 is SGHNT, CDR2 YYREEE, per germline (reference sequence). Trimming stripped 5 bases from V and 0 bases from J, with 12 bases between. CDR3 length: 14 amino acids. The CDR3 spells CASRVETGSYEQYF. The CDR3 nucleotides read TGTGCCAGCAGAGTGGAGACAGGCTCCTACGAGCAGTACTTC.

The chain has TRBV2 and TRBJ2-5; possible D gene TRBD1, 6 bases. Germline V gene data show CDR1 as SNHLY and CDR2 as FYNNEI. There are 12 residues in the CDR3. Trimming shortened V by 3 bases and J by 4 bases, and 6 bases separated the two germline ends. CDR3 DNA sequence: TGTGCCAGCAGTGACAGGGGAGAGACCCAGTACTTC. This gives the protein CASSDRGETQYF.

This clone was seen only once. This chain joins TRBV5-4 and TRBJ2-2; TRBD2 matches 7 bases. This CDR3 spans 15 amino acids. Germline lookup yields CDR1 SGHNT and CDR2 YYREEE (reference sequence). Trimming cost V 6 bases and J 6 bases; bases outside gene matches: 11. CDR3 DNA sequence: TGTGCCAGCACCCCCCGGGGACGGGGGGCCGGGGAGCTGTTTTTT. Translating it yields CASTPRGRGAGELFF.

The rearrangement links TRBV11-2 to TRBJ2-1; possible D gene TRBD2, 6 bases. V lost 1 base and J lost 4, with 17 bases in between. Looked up from germline, CDR1 is SGHAT and CDR2 is FQNNGV. The CDR3 runs to 17 residues. Written as DNA, the CDR3 is TGTGCCAGCAGCTTAGCTTTTGGAGGGCAGGGTTACAATGAGCAGTTCTTC. This encodes CASSLAFGGQGYNEQFF. Supplemented by reference TRBV11-2 and TRBJ2-1, the full variable domain reads EAGVAQSPRYKIIEKRQSVAFWCNPISGHATLYWYQQILGQGPKLLIQFQNNGVVDDSQLPKDRFSAERLKGVDSTLKIQPAKLEDSAVYLCASSLAFGGQGYNEQFFGPGTRLTVL.